The 6 T cell receptor beta chains below come from one sample, sequenced in a study of T cell responses to AZD1222 COVID-19 vaccine. Sequencing was performed with immunoSEQ multiplex PCR; in TCRdb, only in-frame clones are kept and a portion is missing. Of 150,000 to 190,000 clones in the sample, about 85% were seen once. This specimen consisted of peripheral blood, obtained after recovery from COVID-19. All receptors derive from an adult who had recovered from COVID-19.

The chain joins TRBV5-4 to TRBJ2-5, with 12 bases identical to TRBD2. This CDR3 has 17 residues. The V gene end was trimmed by 4 bases and the J gene end by 0 bases; junction bases not matched to a gene: 7. The germline V gene encodes CDR1 SGHNT and CDR2 YYREEE (reference sequence). This CDR3 is CASSPTSGGPYQETQYF. The CDR3 DNA is TGTGCCAGCAGCCCGACTAGCGGGGGACCGTACCAAGAGACCCAGTACTTC.

The chain joins TRBV5-8 to TRBJ2-2; 7 bases are shared with TRBD1. With 2 bases clipped from V and 6 bases from J, the junction kept 4 bases outside the gene matches. Germline loops: CDR1 SGHTS, CDR2 YDEGEE. CDR3 length: 14 amino acids. This CDR3 reads CASSFDREAGELFF. The CDR3 bases are TGTGCCAGCAGCTTCGACAGGGAAGCCGGGGAGCTGTTTTTT.

This chain connects TRBV4-3 to TRBJ1-2, with TRBD1 identical over 8 bases. The CDR3 loop spans 15 amino acids. Germline-derived CDR1 and CDR2 are LGHNA and YSLEER. J lost 4 bases, V lost 0 bases, and 4 bases had no gene match. This CDR3 is CASSQDPGGSYGYTF. CDR3 bases: TGCGCCAGCAGCCAAGATCCAGGGGGCAGCTATGGCTACACCTTC.

The chain has TRBV7-2 and TRBJ2-5; D tentatively fits TRBD1 or TRBD2 (7 bases each). Trimming removed 5 bases at V and 4 bases at J, with 26 bases between. Germline assignment: CDR1 SGHTA and CDR2 FQGNSA. The CDR3 spans 18 residues. CDR3 residues: CASSTLRGGGGLGETQYF. In DNA, the CDR3 is TGTGCCAGCAGCACCCTTCGAGGGGGCGGGGGATTAGGAGAGACCCAGTACTTC.

The chain is built from TRBV12-3 or TRBV12-4 and TRBJ1-1; a weak D match, TRBD1 (5 bases). CDR3 size: 12 residues. Trimming cost V 5 bases and J 7 bases, with 11 bases left between them. In DNA, the CDR3 is TGTGCCAGCAGTCCCCAGGGATTTGAAGCTTTCTTT. Its protein is CASSPQGFEAFF.

The rearrangement uses TRBV7-9 and TRBJ2-7; D is unclear. CDR1 SEHNR and CDR2 FQNEAQ come from the germline V gene (reference sequence). The CDR3 covers 13 residues. V lost 6 bases and J 4 bases, leaving 13 bases between the germline ends. The CDR3 nucleotides read TGTGCCAGCAGAATGGACGGAAAGTACGAGCAGTACTTC. Amino acid sequence: CASRMDGKYEQYF.